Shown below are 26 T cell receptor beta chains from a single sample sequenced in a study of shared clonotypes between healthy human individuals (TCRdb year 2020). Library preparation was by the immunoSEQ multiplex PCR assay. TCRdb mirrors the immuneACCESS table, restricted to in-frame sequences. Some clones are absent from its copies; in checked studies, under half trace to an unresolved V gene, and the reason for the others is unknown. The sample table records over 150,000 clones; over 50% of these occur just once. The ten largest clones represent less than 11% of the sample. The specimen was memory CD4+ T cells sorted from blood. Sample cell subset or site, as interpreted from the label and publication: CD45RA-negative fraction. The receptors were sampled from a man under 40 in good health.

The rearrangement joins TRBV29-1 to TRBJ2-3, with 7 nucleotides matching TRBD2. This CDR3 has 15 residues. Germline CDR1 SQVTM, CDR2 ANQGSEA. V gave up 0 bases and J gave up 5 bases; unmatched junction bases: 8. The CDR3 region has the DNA TGCAGCGTTGAAGACAGGCGGGAGAGTGTAGATACGCAGTATTTT. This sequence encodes CSVEDRRESVDTQYF.

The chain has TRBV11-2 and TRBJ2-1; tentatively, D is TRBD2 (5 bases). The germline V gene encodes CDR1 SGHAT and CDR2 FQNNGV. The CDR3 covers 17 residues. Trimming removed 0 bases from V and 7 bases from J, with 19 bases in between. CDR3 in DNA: TGTGCCAGCAGCTTAGATCGGACTGGGAAGTATTTGAATGAGCAGTTCTTC. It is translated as CASSLDRTGKYLNEQFF. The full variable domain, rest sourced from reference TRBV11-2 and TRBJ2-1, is EAGVAQSPRYKIIEKRQSVAFWCNPISGHATLYWYQQILGQGPKLLIQFQNNGVVDDSQLPKDRFSAERLKGVDSTLKIQPAKLEDSAVYLCASSLDRTGKYLNEQFFGPGTRLTVL.

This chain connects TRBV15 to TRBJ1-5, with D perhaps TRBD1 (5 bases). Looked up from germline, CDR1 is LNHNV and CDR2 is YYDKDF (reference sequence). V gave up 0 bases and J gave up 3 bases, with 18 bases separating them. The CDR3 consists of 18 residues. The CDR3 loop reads CATSREKGLGGVNQPQHF. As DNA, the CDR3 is TGTGCCACCAGCAGAGAGAAGGGTCTAGGAGGGGTCAATCAGCCCCAGCATTTT.

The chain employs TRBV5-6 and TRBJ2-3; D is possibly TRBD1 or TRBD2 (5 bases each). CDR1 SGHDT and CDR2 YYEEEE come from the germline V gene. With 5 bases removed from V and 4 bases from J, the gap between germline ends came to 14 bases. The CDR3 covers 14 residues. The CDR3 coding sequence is TGTGCCAGCAGTTTGTGGGGGATCGCAGATACGCAGTATTTT. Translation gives CASSLWGIADTQYF.

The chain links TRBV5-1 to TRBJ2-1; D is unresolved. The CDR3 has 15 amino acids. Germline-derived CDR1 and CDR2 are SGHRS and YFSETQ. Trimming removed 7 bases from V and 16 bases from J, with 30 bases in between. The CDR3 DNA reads TGCGCCAGCCCTTTACCCCCCAGGAACGCGATAAGGTGTTTCTTC. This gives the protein CASPLPPRNAIRCFF.

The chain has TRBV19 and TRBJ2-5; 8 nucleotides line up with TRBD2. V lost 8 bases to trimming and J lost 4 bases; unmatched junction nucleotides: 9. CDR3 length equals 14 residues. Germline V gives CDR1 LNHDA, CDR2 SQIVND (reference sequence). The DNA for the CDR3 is TGTGCCAGTCGAACGGGACTAGTCATAGAGACCCAGTACTTC. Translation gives CASRTGLVIETQYF. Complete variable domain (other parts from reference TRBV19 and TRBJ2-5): DGGITQSPKYLFRKEGQNVTLSCEQNLNHDAMYWYRQDPGQGLRLIYYSQIVNDFQKGDIAEGYSVSREKKESFPLTVTSAQKNPTAFYLCASRTGLVIETQYFGPGTRLLVL.

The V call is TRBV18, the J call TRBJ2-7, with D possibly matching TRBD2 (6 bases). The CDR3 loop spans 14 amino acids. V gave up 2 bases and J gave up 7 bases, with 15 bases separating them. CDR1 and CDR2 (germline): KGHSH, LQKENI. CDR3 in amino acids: CASSPNTGGVEQYF. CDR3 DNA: TGTGCCAGCTCACCAAACACAGGAGGGGTGGAGCAGTACTTC.

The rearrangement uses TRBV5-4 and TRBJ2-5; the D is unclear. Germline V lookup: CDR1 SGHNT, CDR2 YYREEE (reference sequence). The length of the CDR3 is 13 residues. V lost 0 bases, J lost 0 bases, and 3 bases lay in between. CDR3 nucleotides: TGTGCCAGCAGCTTGGCCTACCAAGAGACCCAGTACTTC. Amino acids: CASSLAYQETQYF.

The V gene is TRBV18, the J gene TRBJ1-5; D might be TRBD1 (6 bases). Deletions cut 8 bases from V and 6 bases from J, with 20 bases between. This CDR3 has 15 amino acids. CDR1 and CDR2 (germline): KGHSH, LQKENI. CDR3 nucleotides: TGTGCCAGCACCTCCAAGGTGGGGGCAGGTCAGCCCCAGCATTTT. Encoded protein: CASTSKVGAGQPQHF.

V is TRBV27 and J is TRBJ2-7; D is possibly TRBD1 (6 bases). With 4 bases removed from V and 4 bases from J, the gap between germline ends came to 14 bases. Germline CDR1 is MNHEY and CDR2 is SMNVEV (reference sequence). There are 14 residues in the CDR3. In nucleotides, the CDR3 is TGTGCCAGCAGTTCTCTGGGACAATTGTACGAGCAGTACTTC. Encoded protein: CASSSLGQLYEQYF.

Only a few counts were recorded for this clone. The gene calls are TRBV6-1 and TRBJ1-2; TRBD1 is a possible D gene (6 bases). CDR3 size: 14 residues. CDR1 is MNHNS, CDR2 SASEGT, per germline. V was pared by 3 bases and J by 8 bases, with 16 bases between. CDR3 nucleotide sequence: TGTGCCAGCAGTGAGACCCCCTCCAGGGGCGGCTACACCTTC. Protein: CASSETPSRGGYTF.

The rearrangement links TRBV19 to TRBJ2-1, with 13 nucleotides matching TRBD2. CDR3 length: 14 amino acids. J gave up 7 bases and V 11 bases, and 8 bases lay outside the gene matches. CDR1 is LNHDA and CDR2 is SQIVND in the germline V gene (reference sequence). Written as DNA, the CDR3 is TGTGCCTCGGGGACTAGCGGGACCCTAAATGAGCAGTTCTTC. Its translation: CASGTSGTLNEQFF.

The CDR3 region has the DNA TGTGCCAGACGGGGATCGTTCTACAATGAGCAGTTCTTC. As protein: CARRGSFYNEQFF. This chain connects TRBV21-1 to TRBJ2-1; TRBD2 is the table's D call, not checked against the DNA. TRBV21-1 is labeled a pseudogene. The CDR3 has 13 residues.

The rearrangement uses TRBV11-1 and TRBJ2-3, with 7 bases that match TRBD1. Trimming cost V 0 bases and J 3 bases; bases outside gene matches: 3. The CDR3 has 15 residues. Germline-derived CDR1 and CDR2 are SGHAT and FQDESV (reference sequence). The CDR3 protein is CASSLAGGPTDTQYF. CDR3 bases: TGTGCCAGCAGCTTAGCAGGGGGCCCGACAGATACGCAGTATTTT.

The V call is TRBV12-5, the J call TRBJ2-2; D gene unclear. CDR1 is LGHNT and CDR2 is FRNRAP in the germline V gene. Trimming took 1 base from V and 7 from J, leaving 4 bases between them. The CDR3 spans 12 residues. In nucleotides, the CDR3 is TGTGCTAGTGGTTTGGGGGACGGGGAGCTGTTTTTT. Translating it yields CASGLGDGELFF.

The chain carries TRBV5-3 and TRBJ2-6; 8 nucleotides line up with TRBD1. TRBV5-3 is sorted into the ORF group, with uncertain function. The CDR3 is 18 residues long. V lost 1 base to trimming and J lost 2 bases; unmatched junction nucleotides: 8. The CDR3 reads CARSLIGTGGAGANVLTF. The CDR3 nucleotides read TGTGCCAGAAGCTTGATAGGGACAGGTGGCGCTGGGGCCAACGTCCTGACTTTC.

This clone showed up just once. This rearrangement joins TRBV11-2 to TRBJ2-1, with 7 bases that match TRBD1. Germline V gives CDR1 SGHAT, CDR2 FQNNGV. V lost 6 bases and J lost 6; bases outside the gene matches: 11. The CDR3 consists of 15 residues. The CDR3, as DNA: TGTGCCAGCAGTTTCCGGGACAGCGTATTCAATGAGCAGTTCTTC. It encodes CASSFRDSVFNEQFF.

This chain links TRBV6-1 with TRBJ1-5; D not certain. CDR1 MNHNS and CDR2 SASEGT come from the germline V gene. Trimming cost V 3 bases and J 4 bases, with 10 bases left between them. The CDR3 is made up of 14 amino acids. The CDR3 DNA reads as TGTGCCAGCAGTGACAGTACGTATAATCAGCCCCAGCATTTT. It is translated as CASSDSTYNQPQHF.

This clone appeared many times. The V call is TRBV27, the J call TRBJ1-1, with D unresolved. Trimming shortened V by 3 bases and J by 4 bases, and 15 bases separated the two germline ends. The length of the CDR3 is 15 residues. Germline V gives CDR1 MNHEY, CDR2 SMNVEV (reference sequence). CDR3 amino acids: CASSFLSGSSTEAFF. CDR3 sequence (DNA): TGTGCCAGCAGTTTTCTTTCCGGCAGTTCCACTGAAGCTTTCTTT.

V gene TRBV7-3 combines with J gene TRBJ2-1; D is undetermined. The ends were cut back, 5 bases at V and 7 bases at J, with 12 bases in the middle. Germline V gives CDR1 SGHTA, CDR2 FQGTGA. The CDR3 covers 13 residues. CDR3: CASSLDVWNEQFF. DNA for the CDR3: TGTGCCAGCAGCCTGGACGTGTGGAATGAGCAGTTCTTC.

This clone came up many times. The chain's CDR3 is CASRLQGAQETQYF. DNA of the CDR3: TGCGCCAGCAGACTACAGGGGGCACAAGAGACCCAGTACTTC. This rearrangement joins TRBV5-1 to TRBJ2-5; the match to TRBD1 covers 9 bases. Germline CDR1 and CDR2: SGHRS and YFSETQ. The CDR3 runs 14 residues. J was trimmed by 2 bases and V by 5 bases; bases with no gene match: 4.

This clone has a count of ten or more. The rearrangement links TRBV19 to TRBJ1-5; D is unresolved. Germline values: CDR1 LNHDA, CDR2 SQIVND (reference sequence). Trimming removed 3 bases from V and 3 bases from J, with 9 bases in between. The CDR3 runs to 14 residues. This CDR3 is CASSILPDNQPQHF. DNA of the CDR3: TGTGCCAGTAGTATTCTTCCCGACAATCAGCCCCAGCATTTT.

CDR3 sequence: CASSPGAGDPQFF. CDR3 nucleotide sequence: TGTGCCAGCTCACCGGGCGCGGGAGACCCGCAGTTCTTC. The genes are TRBV18 and TRBJ2-1; 7 bases line up with TRBD2. This CDR3 has 13 residues. Trimming cost V 3 bases and J 12 bases; bases outside gene matches: 8. Germline lookup yields CDR1 KGHSH and CDR2 LQKENI.

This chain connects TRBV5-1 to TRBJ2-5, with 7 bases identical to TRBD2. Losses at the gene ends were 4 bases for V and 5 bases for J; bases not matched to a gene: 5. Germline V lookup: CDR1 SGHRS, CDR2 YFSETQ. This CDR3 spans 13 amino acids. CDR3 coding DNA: TGCGCCAGCAGCCCACTAGCGAGGGAGACCCAGTACTTC. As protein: CASSPLARETQYF.

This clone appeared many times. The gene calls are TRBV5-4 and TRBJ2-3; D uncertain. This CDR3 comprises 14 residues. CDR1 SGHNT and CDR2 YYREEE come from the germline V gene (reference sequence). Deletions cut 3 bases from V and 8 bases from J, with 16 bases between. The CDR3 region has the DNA TGTGCCAGCAGCTCGCCCCTAGTTAAGAGTACGCAGTATTTT. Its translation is CASSSPLVKSTQYF.

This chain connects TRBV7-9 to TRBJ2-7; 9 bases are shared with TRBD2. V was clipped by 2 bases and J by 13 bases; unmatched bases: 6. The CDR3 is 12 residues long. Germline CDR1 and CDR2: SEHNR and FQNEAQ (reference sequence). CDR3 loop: CASSLIAGVRYF. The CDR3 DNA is TGTGCCAGCAGCTTAATAGCGGGAGTCCGTTACTTC. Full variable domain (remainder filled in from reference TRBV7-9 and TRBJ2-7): DTGVSQNPRHKITKRGQNVTFRCDPISEHNRLYWYRQTLGQGPEFLTYFQNEAQLEKSRLLSDRFSAERPKGSFSTLEIQRTEQGDSAMYLCASSLIAGVRYFGPGTRLTVT.